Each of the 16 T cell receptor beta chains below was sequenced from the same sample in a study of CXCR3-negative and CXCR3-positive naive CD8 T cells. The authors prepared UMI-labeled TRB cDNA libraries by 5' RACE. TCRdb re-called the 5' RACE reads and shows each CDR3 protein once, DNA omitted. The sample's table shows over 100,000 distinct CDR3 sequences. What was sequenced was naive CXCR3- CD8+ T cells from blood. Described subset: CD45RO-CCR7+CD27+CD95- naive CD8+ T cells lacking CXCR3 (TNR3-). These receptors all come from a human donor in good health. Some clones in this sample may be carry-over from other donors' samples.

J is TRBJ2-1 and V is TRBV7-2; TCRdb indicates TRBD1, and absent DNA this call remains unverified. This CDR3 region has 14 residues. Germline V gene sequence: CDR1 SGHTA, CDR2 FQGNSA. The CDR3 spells CASSQRQGWAEQFF.

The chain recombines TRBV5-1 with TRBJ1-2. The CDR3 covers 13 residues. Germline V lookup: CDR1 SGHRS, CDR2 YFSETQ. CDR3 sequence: CASSLAQGNGYTF. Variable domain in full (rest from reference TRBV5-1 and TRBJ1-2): KAGVTQTPRYLIKTRGQQVTLSCSPISGHRSVSWYQQTPGQGLQFLFEYFSETQRNKGNFPGRFSGRQFSNSRSEMNVSTLELGDSALYLCASSLAQGNGYTFGSGTRLTVV.

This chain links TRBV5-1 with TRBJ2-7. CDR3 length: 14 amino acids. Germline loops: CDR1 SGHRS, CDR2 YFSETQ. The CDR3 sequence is CASSFTADSYEQYF.

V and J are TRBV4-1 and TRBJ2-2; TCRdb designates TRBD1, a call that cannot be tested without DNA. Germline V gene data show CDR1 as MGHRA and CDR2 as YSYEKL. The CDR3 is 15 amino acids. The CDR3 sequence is CASSQGDRDTGELFF.

The CDR3 sequence is CASGGQTATGELFF. V usage is TRBV12-3 or TRBV12-4 and J usage is TRBJ2-2; TCRdb designates TRBD1, a call that cannot be tested without DNA. The CDR3 loop spans 14 amino acids.

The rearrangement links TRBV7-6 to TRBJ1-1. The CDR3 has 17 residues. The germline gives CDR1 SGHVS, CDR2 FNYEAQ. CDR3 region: CASSQSSVVSWNTEAFF. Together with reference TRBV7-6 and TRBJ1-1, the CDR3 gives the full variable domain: GAGVSQSPRYKVTKRGQDVALRCDPISGHVSLYWYRQALGQGPEFLTYFNYEAQQDKSGLPNDRFSAERPEGSISTLTIQRTEQRDSAMYRCASSQSSVVSWNTEAFFGQGTRLTVV.

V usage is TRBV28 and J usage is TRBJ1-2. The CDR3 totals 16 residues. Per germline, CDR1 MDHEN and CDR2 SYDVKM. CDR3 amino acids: CASSSPLPSPLEGYTF.

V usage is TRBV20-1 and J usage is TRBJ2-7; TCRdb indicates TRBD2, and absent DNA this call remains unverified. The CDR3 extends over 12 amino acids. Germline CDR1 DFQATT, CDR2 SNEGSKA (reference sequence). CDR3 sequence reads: CSARHEGYEQYF.

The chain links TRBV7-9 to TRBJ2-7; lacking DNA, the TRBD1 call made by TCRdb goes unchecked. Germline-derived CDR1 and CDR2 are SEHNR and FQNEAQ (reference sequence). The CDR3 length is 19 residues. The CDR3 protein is CASSLGPPEAVRGSNEQYF.

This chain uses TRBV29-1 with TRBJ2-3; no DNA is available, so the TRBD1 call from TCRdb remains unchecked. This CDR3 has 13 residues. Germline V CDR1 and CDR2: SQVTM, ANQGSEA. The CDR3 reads CSVEFRGPDTQYF.

The CDR3 here is CASSLRGLRGGDTQYF. The chain joins TRBV7-6 to TRBJ2-3; the D call from TCRdb, TRBD2, cannot be confirmed without DNA. CDR1 and CDR2 (germline): SGHVS, FNYEAQ. This CDR3 has 16 residues.

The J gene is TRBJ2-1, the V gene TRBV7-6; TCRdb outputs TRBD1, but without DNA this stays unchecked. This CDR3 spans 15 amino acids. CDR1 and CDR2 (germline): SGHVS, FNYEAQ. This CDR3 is CASSFPGTANNEQFF. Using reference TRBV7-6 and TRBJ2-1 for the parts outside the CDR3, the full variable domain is GAGVSQSPRYKVTKRGQDVALRCDPISGHVSLYWYRQALGQGPEFLTYFNYEAQQDKSGLPNDRFSAERPEGSISTLTIQRTEQRDSAMYRCASSFPGTANNEQFFGPGTRLTVL.

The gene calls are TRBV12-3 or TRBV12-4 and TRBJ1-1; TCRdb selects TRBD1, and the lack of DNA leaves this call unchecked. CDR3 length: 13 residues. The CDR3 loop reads CASSSGGGTEAFF.

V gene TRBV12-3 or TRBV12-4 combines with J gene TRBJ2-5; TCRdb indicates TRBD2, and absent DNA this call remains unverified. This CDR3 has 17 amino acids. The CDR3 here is CASTGTLDVQTPKTQYF.

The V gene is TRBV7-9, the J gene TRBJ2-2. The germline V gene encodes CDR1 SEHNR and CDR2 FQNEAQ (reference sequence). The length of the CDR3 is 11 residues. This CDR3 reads CASSFAHELFF.

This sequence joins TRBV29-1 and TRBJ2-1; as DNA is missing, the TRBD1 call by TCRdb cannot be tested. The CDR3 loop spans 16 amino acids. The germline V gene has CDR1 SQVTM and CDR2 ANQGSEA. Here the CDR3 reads CSVDGRDRINYNEQFF.